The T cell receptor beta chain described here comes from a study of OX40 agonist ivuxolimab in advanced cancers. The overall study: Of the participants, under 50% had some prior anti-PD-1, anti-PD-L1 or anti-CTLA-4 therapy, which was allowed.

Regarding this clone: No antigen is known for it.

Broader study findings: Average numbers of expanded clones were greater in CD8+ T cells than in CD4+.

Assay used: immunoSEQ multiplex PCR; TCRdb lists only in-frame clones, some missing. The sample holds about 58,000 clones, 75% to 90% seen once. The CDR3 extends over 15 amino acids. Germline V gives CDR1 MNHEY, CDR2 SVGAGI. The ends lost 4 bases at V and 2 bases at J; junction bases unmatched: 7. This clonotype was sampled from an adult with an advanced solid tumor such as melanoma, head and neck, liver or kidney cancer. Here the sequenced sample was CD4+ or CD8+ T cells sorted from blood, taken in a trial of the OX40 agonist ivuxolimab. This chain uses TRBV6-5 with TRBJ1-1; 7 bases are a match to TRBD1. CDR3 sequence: CASSSTDRSNTEAFF. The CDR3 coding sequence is TGTGCCAGCAGTTCCACGGACAGGAGCAACACTGAAGCTTTCTTT.